This TCR beta chain stems from a study of human T cells and chemical hapten exposure. How the authors handled the data: TCR counts had a median of 95,638 per sample and spanned roughly 23,224 to 690,600. In TCRdb, the RACE reads were re-called with MiXCR into one record per CDR3 protein. For this entry, the V and J calls and clone size follow TCRdb and not the study's own pipeline. The table lists over 300,000 distinct CDR3 sequences, 5% to 6.5% of them singletons. On this clonotype: Its cognate antigen is unknown.

Time point noted: pre-sensitization, week 0. This sample's treatment: therapeutic diphenylcyclopropenone sensitization with weekly scalp DPC. Each patch-test visit's blood sample preceded patch application. Extraction yielded total RNA from whole blood (unfractionated). Study results and limitations: Counts of TCRs above 1 in 1000 frequency stayed unchanged with DPC sensitization.

The V and J ends lost 5 bases and 8 bases, in that order; junction bases with no gene match: 3. CDR3 length: 12 amino acids. This TCR was sampled from a woman aged 45 to 65 with alopecia areata. Some clones in this sample may be carry-over from other donors' samples. The sample consisted of whole blood, taken in connection with sensitization to the hapten diphenylcyclopropenone (DPC). The chain carries TRBV12-3 or TRBV12-4 and TRBJ1-2, with 9 bases lining up with TRBD1. CDR3 amino acids: CASSRDREGYTF. The CDR3 DNA sequence: TGTGCCAGCAGTAGGGACAGGGAAGGCTACACCTTC.